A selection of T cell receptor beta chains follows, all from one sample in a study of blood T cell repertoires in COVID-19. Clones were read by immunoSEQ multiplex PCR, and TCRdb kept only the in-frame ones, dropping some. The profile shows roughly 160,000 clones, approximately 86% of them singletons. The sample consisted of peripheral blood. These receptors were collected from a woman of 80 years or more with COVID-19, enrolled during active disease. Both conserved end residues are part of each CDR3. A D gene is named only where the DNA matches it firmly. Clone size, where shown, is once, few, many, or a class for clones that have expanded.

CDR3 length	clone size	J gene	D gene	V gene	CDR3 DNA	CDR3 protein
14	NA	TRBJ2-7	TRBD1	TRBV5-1	TGCGCCAGCAGCCATGGACAGGGGATCTACGAGCAGTACTTC	CASSHGQGIYEQYF
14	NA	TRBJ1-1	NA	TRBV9	TGTGCCAGCAGCGCCGCCGGGACATACACTGAAGCTTTCTTT	CASSAAGTYTEAFF
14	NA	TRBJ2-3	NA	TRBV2	TGTGCCAGCAGTTATGAGCGTAGCACAGATACGCAGTATTTT	CASSYERSTDTQYF
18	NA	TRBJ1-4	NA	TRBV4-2	TGTGCCAGCAGCCAAGATCTAATAGGACAAACAACTAATGAAAAACTGTTTTTT	CASSQDLIGQTTNEKLFF
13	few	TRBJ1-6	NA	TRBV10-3	TGTGCCATCAGTGACGACAGAAGCTCACCCCTCCACTTT	CAISDDRSSPLHF
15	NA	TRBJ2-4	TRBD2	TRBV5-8	TGTGCCAGCAGCCCACTAGCGGGAGCCAAAAACATTCAGTACTTC	CASSPLAGAKNIQYF
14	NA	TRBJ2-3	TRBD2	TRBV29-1	TGCAGCGCAAATAGCGGGAGGACCGGAGGCGTGGGGTATTTT	CSANSGRTGGVGYF
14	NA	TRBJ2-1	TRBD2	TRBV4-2	TGTGCCAGCAGCGTTGGCGGGAGGGAAGGTGAGCAGTTCTTC	CASSVGGREGEQFF
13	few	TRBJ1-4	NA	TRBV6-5	TGTGCCAGCACCACAGGGAGGGGTGAAAAACTGTTTTTT	CASTTGRGEKLFF
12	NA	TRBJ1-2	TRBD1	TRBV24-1	TGTGCCGTCGGCAGGGGGAGGTATGGCTACACCTTC	CAVGRGRYGYTF
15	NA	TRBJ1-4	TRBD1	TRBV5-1	TGCGCCAGCAGCGAAACGGGACAGGGGGCGGAAAAACTGTTTTTT	CASSETGQGAEKLFF
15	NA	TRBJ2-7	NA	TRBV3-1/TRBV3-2	TGTGCCAGCAGCCAAGATATTGTCCTCTCCTACGAGCAGTACTTC	CASSQDIVLSYEQYF
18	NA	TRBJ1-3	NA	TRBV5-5	TGTGCCAGCAGCCCGGGAGGCCCCAGGTCCCAATCTGGAAACACCATATATTTT	CASSPGGPRSQSGNTIYF
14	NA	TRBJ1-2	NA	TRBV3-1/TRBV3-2	TGTGCCAGCGCGCCCCGGGGGGCGGAGTCTGGCTACACCTTC	CASAPRGAESGYTF
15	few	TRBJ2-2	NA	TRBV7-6	TGTGCCAGCAGAACCGGGACTCCCCGTACCGGGGAGCTGTTTTTT	CASRTGTPRTGELFF
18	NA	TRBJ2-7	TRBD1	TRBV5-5	TGTGCCAGCAGCTTGTTAGGGGGTGGCAGGACAGGGCCCTACGAGCAGTACTTC	CASSLLGGGRTGPYEQYF
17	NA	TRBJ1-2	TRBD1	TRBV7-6	TGTGCCAGCAGCTTAGGGCTTCAATCGGGACAGGGCGGAAGCTACACCTTC	CASSLGLQSGQGGSYTF
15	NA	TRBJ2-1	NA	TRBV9	TGTGCCAGCAGCGTTGGTGACAACCCCTACAATGAGCAGTTCTTC	CASSVGDNPYNEQFF
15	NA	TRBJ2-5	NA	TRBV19	TGTGCCAGTAGTGCCCCATCCGGGTTACAAGAGACCCAGTACTTC	CASSAPSGLQETQYF
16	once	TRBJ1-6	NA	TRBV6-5	TGTGCCAGCAGTTACTCGCGGGGGATAGGGTATTCACCCCTCCACTTT	CASSYSRGIGYSPLHF
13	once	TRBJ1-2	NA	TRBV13	TGTGCCAGCAGCTTCGGAGGGTCCTATGGCTACACCTTC	CASSFGGSYGYTF
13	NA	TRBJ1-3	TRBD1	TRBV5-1	TGCGCCAGCAGGGGGACAGCTGGAAACACCATATATTTT	CASRGTAGNTIYF
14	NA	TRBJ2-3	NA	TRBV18	TGTGCCAGCTCATTCCAGGATAGCACAGATACGCAGTATTTT	CASSFQDSTDTQYF
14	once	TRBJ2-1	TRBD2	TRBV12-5	TGTGCTAGTGGGGTGGGGCTAGCGGGGGAGGTGCAGTTCTTC	CASGVGLAGEVQFF
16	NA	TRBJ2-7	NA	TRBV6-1	TGTGCCAGCAGTGACCCGGACGGGGGACGATCCTACGAGCAGTACTTC	CASSDPDGGRSYEQYF
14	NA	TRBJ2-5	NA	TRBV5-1	TGCGCCAGCAGCTTGGTCCCGGGGTTAGAGACCCAGTACTTC	CASSLVPGLETQYF
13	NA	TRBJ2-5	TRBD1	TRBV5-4	TGTGCCAGCAGCTACCGACAGGGTGAGACCCAGTACTTC	CASSYRQGETQYF
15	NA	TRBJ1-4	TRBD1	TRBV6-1	TGTGCCAGCAGGGGGACAGGGTGGGATTTGGAAAAACTGTTTTTT	CASRGTGWDLEKLFF
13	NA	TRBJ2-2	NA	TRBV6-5	TGTGCCAGCATTCGGACTGACACCGGGGAGCTGTTTTTT	CASIRTDTGELFF
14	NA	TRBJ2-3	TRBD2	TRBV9	TGTGCCAGCACCCCGGGACTAAACACAGATACGCAGTATTTT	CASTPGLNTDTQYF
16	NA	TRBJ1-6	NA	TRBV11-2	TGTGCCAGCAGCTTGAGGGGGAGCTCCTATAATTCACCCCTCCACTTT	CASSLRGSSYNSPLHF
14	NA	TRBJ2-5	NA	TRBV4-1	TGCGCCAGCAGCCAGGAACTAGCCGGGGAGACCCAGTACTTC	CASSQELAGETQYF
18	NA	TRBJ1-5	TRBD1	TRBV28	TGTGCCAGCAGTTTAGGCAGGGGGTCTGGTTATAGCAATCAGCCCCAGCATTTT	CASSLGRGSGYSNQPQHF
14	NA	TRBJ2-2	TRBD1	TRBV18	TGTGCCAGCTCACCGGACAGGGGACCCGGGGAGCTGTTTTTT	CASSPDRGPGELFF
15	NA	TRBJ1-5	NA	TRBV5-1	TGCGCCAGCAGCTTGACGGGAAATAGCAATCAGCCCCAGCATTTT	CASSLTGNSNQPQHF
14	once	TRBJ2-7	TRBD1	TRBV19	TGTGCCAGTACCCCGACAGGGGGCGTCTACGAGCAGTACTTC	CASTPTGGVYEQYF
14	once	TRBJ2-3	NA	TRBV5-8	TGTGCCAGCAGCTATAGCGGCTCCACAGATACGCAGTATTTT	CASSYSGSTDTQYF
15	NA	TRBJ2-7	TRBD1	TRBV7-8	TGTGCCAGCAGCTTATTAGGGCAGGGGGCGAACGAGCAGTACTTC	CASSLLGQGANEQYF
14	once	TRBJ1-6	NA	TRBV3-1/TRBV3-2	TGTGCCAGCACCCATACAGGGCAGCGGACACCCCTCCACTTT	CASTHTGQRTPLHF
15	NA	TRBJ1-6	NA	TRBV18	TGTGCCAGCTCACCCTCCGGCTCCTATAATTCACCCCTCCACTTT	CASSPSGSYNSPLHF